This entry lists 29 T cell receptor beta chains sequenced from one sample in a study of Graves' ophthalmopathy and Graves' hyperthyroidism. RNA transcripts provided the template for amplifying TCR beta CDR3 regions. Following a first-round RT-PCR that used HTBI primers, a second-round multiplex PCR was carried out. TCRdb recomputed calls from the multiplex PCR reads with MiXCR, one row per CDR3 protein. The sample yields about 740,000 distinct CDR3 sequences, 40% seen once. The specimen was peripheral blood. These receptors all stem from an adult man with Graves' ophthalmopathy.

V usage is TRBV29-1 and J usage is TRBJ2-3, with TRBD2 matching over 11 bases. From germline, CDR1 is SQVTM and CDR2 ANQGSEA. With V trimmed by 6 bases and J by 5 bases, 7 bases remained unmatched. The length of the CDR3 is 14 residues. The CDR3 sequence is CSVAGTSGGDTQYF. In DNA, the CDR3 is TGCAGCGTGGCCGGGACTAGCGGCGGAGATACGCAGTATTTT.

This clonotype was picked up many times. V gene TRBV29-1 combines with J gene TRBJ1-6; 9 bases align to TRBD1. The germline V gene encodes CDR1 SQVTM and CDR2 ANQGSEA. The CDR3 has 14 residues. Trimming took 4 bases from V and 6 from J; bases not matched to a gene: 4. For the CDR3, the DNA is TGCAGCGTTGTGGTGGACAGGGGTAATTCACCCCTCCACTTT. It yields the protein CSVVVDRGNSPLHF.

This chain uses TRBV5-1 with TRBJ2-7, with D possibly matching TRBD1 (5 bases). Germline CDR1 and CDR2: SGHRS and YFSETQ. V lost 2 bases, J lost 1 base, and 10 bases lay in between. The CDR3 is made up of 14 amino acids. The CDR3 sequence: CASSFLGQSYEQYF. The CDR3 DNA reads as TGCGCCAGCAGCTTCTTAGGACAATCCTACGAGCAGTACTTC. Combining the CDR3 with reference TRBV5-1 and TRBJ2-7 gives the whole variable domain KAGVTQTPRYLIKTRGQQVTLSCSPISGHRSVSWYQQTPGQGLQFLFEYFSETQRNKGNFPGRFSGRQFSNSRSEMNVSTLELGDSALYLCASSFLGQSYEQYFGPGTRLTVT.

This clonotype was observed a handful of times. The chain employs TRBV12-3 or TRBV12-4 and TRBJ1-1, with D hard to call. V lost 0 bases and J 1 base, leaving 9 bases between the germline ends. This CDR3 spans 15 amino acids. In DNA, the CDR3 is TGTGCCAGCAGTTTAGCGCCTCTCAGGAACACTGAAGCTTTCTTT. It encodes CASSLAPLRNTEAFF.

A few counts support this clonotype. CDR3 sequence: CSARRQGSLREQYF. DNA of the CDR3: TGCAGTGCTCGAAGACAGGGGTCTCTTCGCGAGCAGTACTTC. The rearrangement uses TRBV20-1 and TRBJ2-7; the match to TRBD1 covers 8 bases. The CDR3 runs to 14 residues. Germline CDR1 is DFQATT and CDR2 is SNEGSKA (reference sequence). The trim removed 5 bases at V and 6 bases at J, leaving 12 bases unmatched.

The chain uses TRBV12-3 or TRBV12-4 and TRBJ2-5, with TRBD2 matching 7 bases. The CDR3 is made up of 21 amino acids. The CDR3 is CASGLPAWVWLAETVRETQYF. The CDR3 DNA reads as TGTGCTAGTGGTTTGCCCGCCTGGGTTTGGCTAGCGGAAACCGTACGAGAGACCCAGTACTTC.

This clonotype was recorded many times. This CDR3 fails to terminate in the conserved phenylalanine or tryptophan, so it likely reflects a read error. In nucleotides, the CDR3 is TGTGCCAGCAGCTCCAGACTGAACACTGAAGCTTTCCTT. This sequence encodes CASSSRLNTEAFL. The J gene is TRBJ1-1, the V gene TRBV7-3; D call uncertain. The ends were cut back, 4 bases at V and 0 bases at J, with 6 bases in the middle. The CDR3 extends over 13 amino acids. Germline assignment: CDR1 SGHTA and CDR2 FQGTGA.

The chain employs TRBV19 and TRBJ2-7, with D possibly being TRBD1 (6 bases). Germline V gene data show CDR1 as LNHDA and CDR2 as SQIVND (reference sequence). CDR3 length: 16 amino acids. V lost 7 bases to trimming and J lost 0 bases, with 19 bases between them. This chain's CDR3 is CASIPRWTDISYEQYF. The CDR3 nucleotides are TGTGCCAGTATCCCCCGGTGGACAGACATCTCCTACGAGCAGTACTTC.

This clonotype came up a few times. J is TRBJ2-2 and V is TRBV14; D might be TRBD1 (5 bases). V was pared by 1 base and J by 7 bases, with 10 bases between. The CDR3 runs to 14 residues. Germline CDR1 SGHDN, CDR2 FVKESK. The CDR3 DNA is TGTGCCAGCAGCCAAGGCAGGGTTGGCGGGGAGCTGTTTTTT. It codes for CASSQGRVGGELFF.

Concerning this clonotype itself: One base away lies a much larger clone, so this may be a sequencing read error. V gene TRBV7-2 combines with J gene TRBJ2-5; 7 bases align to TRBD1. The CDR3 totals 13 residues. With V trimmed by 3 bases and J by 4 bases, 2 bases remained unmatched. The germline gives CDR1 SGHTA, CDR2 FQGNSA. For the CDR3, the DNA is TGTGCCAGCAGCTTTAAGGGGGCAGAGACCCAGTACTTC. It yields the protein CASSFKGAETQYF.

In this sample, this clonotype turned up many times. This chain connects TRBV29-1 to TRBJ2-5; 9 bases are shared with TRBD1. This CDR3 spans 14 amino acids. Germline assignment: CDR1 SQVTM and CDR2 ANQGSEA. The V gene end was trimmed by 6 bases and the J gene end by 1 base; junction bases not matched to a gene: 6. The CDR3 DNA sequence: TGCAGCGTAGTCGGGACAGGGTTCCAAGAGACCCAGTACTTC. It specifies CSVVGTGFQETQYF.

The J gene is TRBJ2-2, the V gene TRBV29-1; 9 bases are shared with TRBD1. V shed 6 bases, J shed 8 bases, and the junction held 10 bases outside the gene matches. This CDR3 is 14 amino acids long. Germline V CDR1 and CDR2: SQVTM, ANQGSEA. CDR3 protein: CSVGPDRGRGELFF. The CDR3 DNA reads TGCAGCGTGGGTCCGGACAGGGGAAGAGGGGAGCTGTTTTTT.

Remarks on this clonotype: Just one base apart from a much larger clone, this may be a read error. The chain carries TRBV19 and TRBJ2-7; TRBD1 matches 8 bases. The CDR3 length is 14 residues. Germline V gives CDR1 LNHDA, CDR2 SQIVND (reference sequence). V was clipped by 4 bases and J by 2 bases; unmatched bases: 4. The CDR3 protein is CASSKDRATYEQYF. CDR3 DNA: TGTGCCAGTAGTAAGGACAGGGCTACCTACGAGCAGTACTTC. The entire variable domain, with the rest obtained from reference TRBV19 and TRBJ2-7, is as follows: DGGITQSPKYLFRKEGQNVTLSCEQNLNHDAMYWYRQDPGQGLRLIYYSQIVNDFQKGDIAEGYSVSREKKESFPLTVTSAQKNPTAFYLCASSKDRATYEQYFGPGTRLTVT.

V usage is TRBV7-9 and J usage is TRBJ1-2, with a possible D match to TRBD1 (5 bases). This CDR3 region has 13 residues. Germline V lookup: CDR1 SEHNR, CDR2 FQNEAQ (reference sequence). Trimming took off 5 bases at V and 8 bases at J, with 15 bases between the two ends. CDR3 coding DNA: TGTGCCAGCAGCCCGGGACGAATAAGAGGCTACACCTTC. Translation: CASSPGRIRGYTF.

This clonotype was found many times. The chain carries TRBV10-1 and TRBJ2-2; 7 positions match TRBD2. The CDR3 runs 14 residues. The germline V gene has CDR1 WNHNN and CDR2 SYGVQD (reference sequence). Germline trimming cut 5 bases from V and 2 bases from J; bases unmatched to any gene: 2. The CDR3 spells CASSRGVNTGELFF. In DNA, the CDR3 is TGCGCCAGCAGTCGGGGGGTTAACACCGGGGAGCTGTTTTTT.

In its sample, this clonotype was seen once. Germline and junction disagree at one end, which may indicate a read error. The rearrangement links TRBV10-3 to TRBJ2-7; D uncertain. Germline V lookup: CDR1 ENHRY, CDR2 SYGVKD. The CDR3 contains 13 residues. The CDR3 DNA reads TGTGCCAGCTCACCCCCGAGCTCCTACGGGCAGTACTTC. Protein sequence: CASSPPSSYGQYF.

Many counts were recorded for this clonotype. This chain connects TRBV9 to TRBJ1-2; D may be TRBD1 (5 bases). The CDR3 runs 14 residues. Germline CDR1 is SGDLS and CDR2 is YYNGEE. V lost 4 bases to trimming and J lost 4 bases, with 14 bases between them. The CDR3 region has the DNA TGTGCCAGCAGCATGGGACCTTCCCCCTATGGCTACACCTTC. This gives the protein CASSMGPSPYGYTF.

A word on this clonotype: One base away lies a much larger clone, so this may be a sequencing read error. The J gene is TRBJ2-5, the V gene TRBV15; D remains ambiguous. The ends were cut back, 0 bases at V and 4 bases at J, with 12 bases in the middle. Germline V lookup: CDR1 LNHNV, CDR2 YYDKDF (reference sequence). The CDR3 has 15 residues. The CDR3 loop is CATSRDNDVRETQYF. The CDR3 nucleotides are TGTGCCACCAGCAGAGATAATGACGTAAGAGAGACCCAGTACTTC.

To note about this clonotype: The junction shows a germline mismatch at one end, possibly a read error. This chain links TRBV2 with TRBJ2-5, with D perhaps matching TRBD2 (7 bases). This CDR3 comprises 13 residues. The V gene's germline CDR1 is SNHLY and CDR2 FYNNEI. CDR3 bases: TGTGCCAGCAGCGAAGGGGGGGGCCCTGGGACGTACTTC. Protein: CASSEGGGPGTYF.

Details on this clonotype: A much larger clone differs by one base, so this may be a read error. The chain links TRBV25-1 to TRBJ2-7, with unresolved D. The germline V gene encodes CDR1 MGHDK and CDR2 SYGVNS. The CDR3 contains 12 residues. CDR3 in DNA: TGTGCCGGCAGTGAGGCCTACTACGAGCAGTACTTC. Translated: CAGSEAYYEQYF.

In this sample, this clonotype turned up a few times. The chain combines TRBV19 with TRBJ1-1; D unresolved. V gave up 5 bases and J gave up 1 base, with 11 bases separating them. In germline, CDR1 is LNHDA, CDR2 SQIVND (reference sequence). The CDR3 has 14 residues. This CDR3 is CASSPQVSNTEAFF. CDR3 in DNA: TGTGCCAGTAGTCCGCAGGTTTCGAACACTGAAGCTTTCTTT.

CDR3 protein: CATSRGTGAGQYF. DNA of the CDR3: TGTGCCACCAGCAGAGGGACAGGGGCCGGCCAGTACTTC. The genes are TRBV15 and TRBJ2-7; 9 nucleotides match TRBD1. Germline V gene lookup returns CDR1 LNHNV and CDR2 YYDKDF (reference sequence). This CDR3 has 13 residues. V lost 1 base and J lost 10; bases outside the gene matches: 5. Variable domain in full (rest from reference TRBV15 and TRBJ2-7): DAMVIQNPRYQVTQFGKPVTLSCSQTLNHNVMYWYQQKSSQAPKLLFHYYDKDFNNEADTPDNFQSRRPNTSFCFLDIRSPGLGDTAMYLCATSRGTGAGQYFGPGTRLTVT.

V gene TRBV7-9 combines with J gene TRBJ2-5, with D unresolved. Germline CDR1 reads SEHNR; CDR2 reads FQNEAQ (reference sequence). Trimming left V 3 bases short and J 2 bases short, with 10 bases between. The CDR3 loop spans 14 amino acids. This CDR3 reads CASSLTGHQETQYF. CDR3 coding DNA: TGTGCCAGCAGCTTGACCGGGCATCAAGAGACCCAGTACTTC. Full variable domain (missing parts from reference TRBV7-9 and TRBJ2-5): DTGVSQNPRHKITKRGQNVTFRCDPISEHNRLYWYRQTLGQGPEFLTYFQNEAQLEKSRLLSDRFSAERPKGSFSTLEIQRTEQGDSAMYLCASSLTGHQETQYFGPGTRLLVL.

This clonotype has only a few counts. V and J are TRBV6-1 and TRBJ1-6, with D perhaps TRBD1 (5 bases). V was cut by 6 bases and J by 17 bases, with 11 bases left in between. Germline V gene lookup returns CDR1 MNHNS and CDR2 SASEGT. The CDR3 consists of 10 residues. In DNA, the CDR3 is TGTGCCAGCAGAGGGGACGACTTCCACTTT. It encodes CASRGDDFHF.

In this sample, this clonotype turned up a few times. J is TRBJ1-1 and V is TRBV19; TRBD1 matches 7 bases. Trimming at V came to 6 bases and at J to 0 bases, leaving 4 bases not matched to a gene. The V gene's germline CDR1 is LNHDA and CDR2 SQIVND (reference sequence). This CDR3 has 14 residues. CDR3 DNA sequence: TGTGCCAGTAGGAGACAGGGCGTGAACACTGAAGCTTTCTTT. The encoded protein is CASRRQGVNTEAFF.

Of note for this clonotype: This may come from a read error, since a much larger clone is one base off. This CDR3 reads CSAGETSGGETKYF. The CDR3 DNA is TGCAGTGCTGGAGAGACTAGCGGGGGAGAGACCAAGTACTTC. The rearrangement links TRBV29-1 to TRBJ2-5, with 12 positions matching TRBD2. Germline assignment: CDR1 SQVTM and CDR2 ANQGSEA. The CDR3 loop spans 14 amino acids.

This chain connects TRBV5-1 to TRBJ1-1; the D gene is possibly TRBD1 (6 bases). This CDR3 contains 12 residues. Germline V CDR1 and CDR2: SGHRS, YFSETQ. The V end was cut by 7 bases, the J end by 11 bases, with 18 bases between. The CDR3 DNA is TGCGCCAGCGGGGATATTGGGGGCGTTGCTTTCTTT. This translates into CASGDIGGVAFF.

Many counts were recorded for this clonotype. The rearrangement uses TRBV10-2 and TRBJ1-5; D remains ambiguous. The CDR3 has 13 residues. Per the germline V gene, CDR1 is WSHSY and CDR2 is SAAADI. V was trimmed by 6 bases and J by 4 bases, leaving 10 bases between them. The DNA of the CDR3 is TGCGCCAGCAGAAGAGTTCTGAATCAGCCCCAGCATTTT. Translating it yields CASRRVLNQPQHF.

On this clonotype: It may be a read error: a sequence one base away is much more abundant. The V gene is TRBV7-3, the J gene TRBJ2-7; TRBD1 agrees at 9 bases. V lost 7 bases, J lost 0 bases, and 10 bases stayed unmatched. The CDR3 covers 16 residues. Germline loops: CDR1 SGHTA, CDR2 FQGTGA. The CDR3 loop is CASNPTAGQGSYEQYF. The CDR3 region has the DNA TGTGCCAGCAACCCAACGGCGGGACAGGGCTCCTACGAGCAGTACTTC.